A selection of T cell receptor beta chains follows, all from one sample in a study of cytomegalovirus exposure and HLA in healthy donors. TCRdb's copy holds only in-frame clones and misses some; the assay was immunoSEQ multiplex PCR. The data contain roughly 120,000 clones, approximately 87% of them singletons. Sequencing used PBMCs. Receptors originate from a woman between 25 and 40 years old in good health and CMV-seropositive. Each CDR3 is given without its conserved first and last residue. The D gene is left open where the match is weak.

>-|TRBV5-6|TRBJ2-3
ASSSYIQGGDTQY
>-|TRBV11-2|TRBJ1-3
ASKLSGSGNTIY
>-|TRBV9|TRBJ2-1
ASSVVESDNEQF
>-|TRBV5-4|TRBJ1-2
ASRGGHPGGYGYT
>-|TRBV30|TRBJ1-5
AWSVRAGNQPQH
>TRBD1|TRBV6-6|TRBJ1-2
ASSGTGDIYGYT
>TRBD1|TRBV30|TRBJ2-7
AWMHRGPYEQY
>TRBD1|TRBV19|TRBJ1-4
ASSPPIQGIFEKLF
>-|TRBV7-2|TRBJ1-1
ASSQPGDTREAF
>-|TRBV18|TRBJ2-2
ASSPRGELF
>-|TRBV4-3|TRBJ2-1
ASSQDWAPIYNEQF